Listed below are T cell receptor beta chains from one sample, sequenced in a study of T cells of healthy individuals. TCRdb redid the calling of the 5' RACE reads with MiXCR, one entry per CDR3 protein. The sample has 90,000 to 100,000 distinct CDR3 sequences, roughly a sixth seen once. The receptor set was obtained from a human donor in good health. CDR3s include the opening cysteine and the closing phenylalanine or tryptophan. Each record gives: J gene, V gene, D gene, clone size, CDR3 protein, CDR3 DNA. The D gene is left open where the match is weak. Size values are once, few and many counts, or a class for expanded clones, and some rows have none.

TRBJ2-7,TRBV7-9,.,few,CASSLGTYAYEQYF,TGTGCCAGCAGTTTAGGGACCTACGCCTACGAGCAGTACTTC
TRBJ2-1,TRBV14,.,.,CASSQYSYNEQFF,TGTGCCAGCAGCCAGTACTCCTACAATGAGCAGTTCTTC
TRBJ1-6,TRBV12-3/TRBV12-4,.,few,CASSLEFRDGNSPLHF,TGTGCCAGCAGTTTAGAGTTCAGGGACGGAAATTCACCCCTCCACTTT
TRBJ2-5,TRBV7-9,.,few,CASSLGTHAGETQYF,TGTGCCAGCAGCTTAGGGACTCATGCGGGGGAGACCCAGTACTTC
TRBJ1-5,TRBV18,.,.,CASSEGHYSNQPQHF,TGTGCCAGCTCGGAAGGACACTATAGCAATCAGCCCCAGCATTTT
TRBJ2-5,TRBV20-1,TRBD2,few,CSAKSGRGRETQYF,TGCAGTGCTAAGTCCGGGAGGGGACGGGAGACCCAGTACTTC
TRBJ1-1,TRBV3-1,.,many,CASSLTHDISAEAFF,TGTGCCAGCAGCTTGACTCACGACATCAGCGCTGAAGCTTTCTTT
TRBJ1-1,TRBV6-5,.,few,CASKRDTEAFF,TGTGCCAGCAAGCGGGACACTGAAGCTTTCTTT
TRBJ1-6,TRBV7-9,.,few,CASSTAGHRSPLHF,TGTGCCAGCAGCACCGCTGGACACCGTTCACCCCTCCACTTT
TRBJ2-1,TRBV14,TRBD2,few,CASSQKLAGGPVNEQFF,TGTGCCAGCAGCCAGAAACTAGCGGGAGGGCCTGTCAATGAGCAGTTCTTC
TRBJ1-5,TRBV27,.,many,CASSKGLGPNQPQHF,TGTGCCAGCAGTAAAGGGTTGGGTCCAAATCAGCCCCAGCATTTT
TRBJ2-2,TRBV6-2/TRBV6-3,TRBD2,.,CASSFDSSGGAPLNTGELFF,TGTGCCAGCAGTTTCGATTCTAGCGGGGGGGCCCCTTTGAACACCGGGGAGCTGTTTTTT
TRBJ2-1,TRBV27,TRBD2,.,CASSSLLAAYNEQFF,TGTGCCAGCAGTTCATTACTAGCGGCCTACAATGAGCAGTTCTTC
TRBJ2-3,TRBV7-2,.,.,CASSFPGTDTQYF,TGTGCCAGCAGCTTTCCGGGCACAGATACGCAGTATTTT
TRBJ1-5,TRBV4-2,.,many,CASSPLRQSQPQHF,TGTGCCAGCAGCCCCTTAAGACAGTCCCAGCCCCAGCATTTT
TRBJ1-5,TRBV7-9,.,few,CASSPWGGRDQPQHF,TGTGCCAGCAGCCCTTGGGGGGGCCGGGATCAGCCCCAGCATTTT
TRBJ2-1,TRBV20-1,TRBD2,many,CSATGTSGSRNNEQFF,TGCAGTGCCACAGGGACTAGCGGGAGTAGGAACAATGAGCAGTTCTTC
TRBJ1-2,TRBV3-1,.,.,CASSRGTGRGYTF,TGTGCCAGCAGCCGGGGGACGGGTAGGGGCTACACCTTC
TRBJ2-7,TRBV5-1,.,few,CASSDSYEQYF,TGCGCCAGCAGCGACTCCTACGAGCAGTACTTC
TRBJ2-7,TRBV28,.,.,CASSFVGTPSYEQYF,TGTGCCAGCAGTTTCGTGGGAACCCCCTCCTACGAGCAGTACTTC
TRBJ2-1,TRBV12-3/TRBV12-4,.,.,CASSRLGDHEQFF,TGTGCCAGCAGTAGACTAGGTGATCATGAGCAGTTCTTC
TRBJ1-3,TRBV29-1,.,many,CSVAPGSSGNTIYF,TGCAGCGTTGCCCCTGGCAGCTCTGGAAACACCATATATTTT
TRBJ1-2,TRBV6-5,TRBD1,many,CASSFHDRDYGYTF,TGTGCCAGCAGTTTTCACGACAGGGACTATGGCTACACCTTC
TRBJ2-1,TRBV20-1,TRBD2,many,CSAQLAGGNYNEQFF,TGCAGTGCACAACTAGCGGGGGGTAATTACAATGAGCAGTTCTTC
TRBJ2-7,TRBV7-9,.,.,CASSLLTDSEQYF,TGTGCCAGCAGCTTATTAACTGACAGCGAGCAGTACTTC
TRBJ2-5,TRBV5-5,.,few,CASSLVPAEKVQETQYF,TGTGCCAGCAGCTTGGTACCCGCCGAAAAAGTCCAAGAGACCCAGTACTTC
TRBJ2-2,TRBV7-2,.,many,CASGRGGTGELFF,TGTGCCAGCGGCAGGGGAGGCACCGGGGAGCTGTTTTTT
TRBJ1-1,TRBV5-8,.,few,CASSLTHLNTEAFF,TGTGCCAGCAGCTTGACACACTTGAACACTGAAGCTTTCTTT
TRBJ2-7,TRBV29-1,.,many,CSVATGRDEQYF,TGCAGCGTCGCGACAGGGAGGGACGAGCAGTACTTC
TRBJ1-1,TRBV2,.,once,CASSGSGSEAFF,TGTGCCAGCAGTGGGTCAGGATCTGAAGCTTTCTTT